A single sample gave rise to the 22 T cell receptor beta chains below, sequenced in a study of response to subunit inactivated influenza vaccine. TCRdb passed the RT-PCR reads through MiXCR, listing each CDR3 protein once. Among more than 500,000 distinct CDR3 sequences, about 10% were seen once, and the ten largest hold approximately 11%. The same sample was also studied in work on T cells expressing NK-cell markers. Turning to that study: UMI-tagged 5'RACE template switching yielded the TCR beta cDNA.

Sequencing was performed on PBMCs from blood, taken on the day of vaccination. The receptors were gathered from a man aged 50 to 60 who received an inactivated influenza vaccine.

The gene calls are TRBV2 and TRBJ1-2; no reliable D call. The V gene lost 5 bases and the J gene lost 0 bases, with 10 bases spanning the gap. Germline values: CDR1 SNHLY, CDR2 FYNNEI. This CDR3 is built from 14 residues. CDR3 nucleotide sequence: TGTGCCAGCAGTTTTCAGTCCACTAACTATGGCTACACCTTC. Protein: CASSFQSTNYGYTF. The whole variable domain, remainder taken from reference TRBV2 and TRBJ1-2, is EPEVTQTPSHQVTQMGQEVILRCVPISNHLYFYWYRQILGQKVEFLVSFYNNEISEKSEIFDDQFSVERPDGSNFTLKIRSTKLEDSAMYFCASSFQSTNYGYTFGSGTRLTVV.

This clonotype was recorded many times. The chain uses TRBV4-1 and TRBJ1-1, with D hard to call. Germline-derived CDR1 and CDR2 are MGHRA and YSYEKL. The CDR3 has 17 amino acids. Deletions cut 2 bases from V and 1 base from J, with 17 bases between. The CDR3 sequence is CASSQSVGRMRNTEAFF. The CDR3 nucleotides read TGCGCCAGCAGCCAATCCGTGGGCAGGATGAGGAACACTGAAGCTTTCTTT.

With respect to this clonotype: One end of the junction fails to match germline, which may point to a read error. The rearrangement uses TRBV7-7 and TRBJ2-7; D not resolved. CDR1 and CDR2 from the germline V gene are SSHAT and FNYEAQ (reference sequence). The CDR3 is 12 residues long. CDR3 nucleotide sequence: TGTGCTAGCAGCCCCCTCGTCTACGAGCAGTACTTC. Its protein product is CASSPLVYEQYF.

This clonotype was seen a few times. CDR3 in DNA: TGTGCCAGTAGTGTGGGCCGCCCCGGGGGGAATCAGCCCCAGCATTTT. As protein: CASSVGRPGGNQPQHF. The chain couples TRBV19 to TRBJ1-5, with D possibly being TRBD1 (5 bases). Trimming removed 5 bases from V and 4 bases from J, with 18 bases in between. The CDR3 length is 16 residues. Germline CDR1 and CDR2: LNHDA and SQIVND (reference sequence).

There are a few counts of this clonotype. V usage is TRBV20-1 and J usage is TRBJ2-3, with TRBD2 identical over 11 bases. The CDR3 totals 15 residues. V shed 1 base, J shed 7 bases, and the junction held 7 bases outside the gene matches. Germline V lookup: CDR1 DFQATT, CDR2 SNEGSKA (reference sequence). In DNA form, the CDR3 reads TGCAGTGCTAGAGCATTTAGCGGGAGGGGAAATACGCAGTATTTT. This sequence encodes CSARAFSGRGNTQYF.

The chain is built from TRBV11-3 and TRBJ2-1; perhaps D is TRBD1 or TRBD2 (6 bases each). V shed 5 bases and J shed 11 bases, with 13 bases lying between them. This CDR3 region has 12 residues. Germline V gives CDR1 SGHNT, CDR2 YENEEA. The CDR3 DNA reads TGTGCCAGCAGCCAAAGGGGGGACCAGCAGTTCTTC. This codes for CASSQRGDQQFF.

This chain connects TRBV7-2 to TRBJ2-5, with 9 bases aligning to TRBD2. Germline-derived CDR1 and CDR2 are SGHTA and FQGNSA. The CDR3 length is 15 residues. J was trimmed by 1 base and V by 6 bases; bases with no gene match: 6. In DNA form, the CDR3 reads TGTGCCAGCAGTGCGGGGGGGGCCAGCCAAGAGACCCAGTACTTC. This sequence encodes CASSAGGASQETQYF.

This clonotype was seen repeatedly, ten times or more. V usage is TRBV12-3 or TRBV12-4 and J usage is TRBJ1-2; D might be TRBD1 (5 bases). This CDR3 has 13 residues. V was clipped by 6 bases and J by 6 bases, with 14 bases between them. CDR3 residues: CASSLTRGDGYTF. CDR3 nucleotide sequence: TGTGCCAGCAGCCTTACACGAGGGGATGGCTACACCTTC.

This clonotype was seen repeatedly, ten times or more. The chain is built from TRBV29-1 and TRBJ2-3; 7 bases are shared with TRBD1. The J segment lost 0 bases and the V segment lost 7 bases, leaving 4 bases of the junction unmatched. Germline loops: CDR1 SQVTM, CDR2 ANQGSEA. The CDR3 is 13 residues long. The CDR3 nucleotides are TGCAGCGCCGGGACAGCAAGCACAGATACGCAGTATTTT. Translated: CSAGTASTDTQYF.

This chain connects TRBV3-1 to TRBJ2-5; 10 nucleotides match TRBD1. Trimming at V came to 7 bases and at J to 3 bases, leaving 5 bases not matched to a gene. Germline loops: CDR1 LGHDT, CDR2 YNNKEL (reference sequence). The CDR3 loop spans 14 amino acids. CDR3 DNA: TGTGCCAGCAACGGACAGGGGGGAAAAGAGACCCAGTACTTC. Amino acid sequence: CASNGQGGKETQYF.

The genes are TRBV27 and TRBJ2-2; a possible D gene is TRBD1 (5 bases). This CDR3 contains 11 residues. V lost 4 bases and J lost 8, with 5 bases in between. Germline CDR1 is MNHEY and CDR2 is SMNVEV (reference sequence). DNA for the CDR3: TGTGCCAGCAGTTACAGGGGGGAGCTGTTTTTT. This encodes CASSYRGELFF.

This clonotype was counted only a few times. The V gene is TRBV9, the J gene TRBJ2-1, with TRBD1 matching over 9 bases. CDR1 and CDR2 (germline): SGDLS, YYNGEE. The CDR3 extends over 18 amino acids. With V trimmed by 0 bases and J by 8 bases, 15 bases remained unmatched. The CDR3 nucleotides read TGTGCCAGCAGCGTAGAGGGGTGGGGGACAGGGTATTTGGATGAGCAGTTCTTC. Its translation is CASSVEGWGTGYLDEQFF.

Ten or more counts support this clonotype. V gene TRBV5-1 combines with J gene TRBJ2-1, with TRBD2 identical over 11 bases. The CDR3 consists of 16 residues. The trim removed 4 bases at V and 2 bases at J, leaving 5 bases unmatched. CDR1 and CDR2 from the germline V gene are SGHRS and YFSETQ. CDR3 bases: TGCGCCAGCAGCAGTACTAGCGGGGGAACCTACAATGAGCAGTTCTTC. Protein product: CASSSTSGGTYNEQFF.

Only a few counts were recorded for this clonotype. This rearrangement joins TRBV3-1 to TRBJ2-3; 12 bases align to TRBD2. The V gene's germline CDR1 is LGHDT and CDR2 YNNKEL (reference sequence). The CDR3 is 15 residues long. Germline trimming cut 4 bases from V and 4 bases from J; bases unmatched to any gene: 3. The CDR3 spells CASSPSGRAADTQYF. The CDR3 region has the DNA TGTGCCAGCAGCCCTAGCGGGAGGGCCGCAGATACGCAGTATTTT.

This clonotype was picked up a small number of times. The chain links TRBV15 to TRBJ2-5, with 9 bases lining up with TRBD1. CDR1 LNHNV and CDR2 YYDKDF come from the germline V gene (reference sequence). The CDR3 loop spans 14 amino acids. Germline trimming cut 5 bases from V and 2 bases from J; bases unmatched to any gene: 3. The CDR3 region is CATSSTGGQETQYF. The CDR3 region has the DNA TGTGCCACCAGCTCGACAGGGGGTCAAGAGACCCAGTACTTC.

This clonotype was seen more than once but under ten times. The chain has TRBV25-1 and TRBJ2-1; TRBD2 matches at 8 bases. V shed 2 bases, J shed 6 bases, and the junction held 3 bases outside the gene matches. Germline CDR1 and CDR2: MGHDK and SYGVNS. The CDR3 loop spans 14 amino acids. The CDR3, as DNA: TGTGCCAGCAGTGAACCTACTAGCGGCAATGAGCAGTTCTTC. It is translated as CASSEPTSGNEQFF. Full variable domain (missing parts from reference TRBV25-1 and TRBJ2-1): EADIYQTPRYLVIGTGKKITLECSQTMGHDKMYWYQQDPGMELHLIHYSYGVNSTEKGDLSSESTVSRIRTEHFPLTLESARPSHTSQYLCASSEPTSGNEQFFGPGTRLTVL.

V and J are TRBV12-3 or TRBV12-4 and TRBJ1-2; 8 bases line up with TRBD1. The CDR3 sequence is 13 residues long. Trimming took 4 bases from V and 7 from J; bases not matched to a gene: 5. Here the CDR3 reads CASSSRGRGGYTF. CDR3 nucleotide sequence: TGTGCCAGCAGTTCCAGGGGGCGGGGTGGCTACACCTTC.

Only a few counts were recorded for this clonotype. The chain is built from TRBV4-3 and TRBJ2-7; unclear D gene. The CDR3 sequence is 16 residues long. The germline CDR1 and CDR2 sequences are LGHNA and YSLEER. The V gene lost 1 base and the J gene lost 3 bases, with 16 bases spanning the gap. CDR3 in amino acids: CASSQAIKDGYYEQYF. The CDR3 DNA reads TGCGCCAGCAGCCAAGCCATAAAGGACGGGTACTACGAGCAGTACTTC.

This rearrangement joins TRBV20-1 to TRBJ1-1; 11 nucleotides match TRBD1. CDR1 is DFQATT and CDR2 is SNEGSKA in the germline V gene (reference sequence). This CDR3 has 17 residues. V lost 0 bases and J lost 0; bases outside the gene matches: 6. In nucleotides, the CDR3 is TGCAGTGCTAGAGACGGAGGGACAGGGGGATTGAACACTGAAGCTTTCTTT. Protein sequence: CSARDGGTGGLNTEAFF.

V usage is TRBV30 and J usage is TRBJ1-5; unclear D gene. Germline V gene sequence: CDR1 GTSNPN, CDR2 SVGIG (reference sequence). The V end lost 2 bases, the J end lost 0 bases, and 5 bases lay between the germline ends. This CDR3 is 13 amino acids long. Written as DNA, the CDR3 is TGTGCCTGGAGTTCAGGTAGCAATCAGCCCCAGCATTTT. This sequence encodes CAWSSGSNQPQHF.

This clonotype has ten or more counts. CDR3 sequence: CASSSATSGGVREQFF. Here the CDR3 DNA reads TGTGCCAGCAGCTCCGCGACTAGCGGGGGGGTCAGAGAGCAGTTCTTC. The rearrangement links TRBV7-8 to TRBJ2-1; 14 positions match TRBD2. Germline V gives CDR1 SGHVS, CDR2 FQNEAQ. J was trimmed by 10 bases and V by 4 bases; bases with no gene match: 9. The CDR3 length is 16 residues.

There are many counts of this clonotype. The rearrangement joins TRBV12-3 or TRBV12-4 to TRBJ2-5, with a possible D match to TRBD1 (6 bases). This CDR3 comprises 14 residues. Deletions cut 2 bases from V and 4 bases from J, with 11 bases between. CDR3 coding DNA: TGTGCCAGCAGTTTAACAGGGCAGGCAGAGACCCAGTACTTC. Its protein product is CASSLTGQAETQYF.